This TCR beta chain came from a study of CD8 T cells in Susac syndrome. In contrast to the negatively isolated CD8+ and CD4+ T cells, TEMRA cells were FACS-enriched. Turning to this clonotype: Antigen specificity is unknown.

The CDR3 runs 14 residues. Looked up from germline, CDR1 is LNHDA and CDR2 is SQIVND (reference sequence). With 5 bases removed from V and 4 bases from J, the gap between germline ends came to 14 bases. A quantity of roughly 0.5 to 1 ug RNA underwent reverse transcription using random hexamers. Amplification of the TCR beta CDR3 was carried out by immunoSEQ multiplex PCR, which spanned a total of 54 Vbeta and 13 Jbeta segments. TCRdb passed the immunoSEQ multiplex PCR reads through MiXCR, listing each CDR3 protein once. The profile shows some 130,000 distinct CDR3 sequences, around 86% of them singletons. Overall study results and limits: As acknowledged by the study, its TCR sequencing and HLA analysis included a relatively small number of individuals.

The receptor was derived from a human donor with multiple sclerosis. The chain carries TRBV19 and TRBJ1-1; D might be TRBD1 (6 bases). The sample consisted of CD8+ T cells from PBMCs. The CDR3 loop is CASSPSGASTEAFF. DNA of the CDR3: TGTGCCAGTAGTCCCTCGGGGGCTAGCACTGAAGCTTTCTTT.